The 29 T cell receptor beta chains below come from one sample, sequenced in a study of shared clonotypes between healthy human individuals. Some clones are missing from TCRdb's copy, which holds only in-frame ones; the method was immunoSEQ multiplex PCR. The sample carries about 1.1 million clones, approximately 78% recorded once. Sequences were obtained from memory CD4+ T cells from PBMCs. Subset given: CD45RA-negative fraction. Receptors originate from a man between 18 and 29 years old in good health. Some clones in this sample may be carry-over from other donors' samples.

The chain is built from TRBV5-8 and TRBJ1-2; D perhaps matches TRBD1 (5 bases). V was clipped by 5 bases and J by 4 bases, with 9 bases between them. The CDR3 spans 12 residues. CDR1 and CDR2 from the germline V gene are SGHTS and YDEGEE. CDR3 region: CASSRDLYGYTF. The CDR3 DNA sequence: TGTGCCAGCAGTCGGGACCTCTATGGCTACACCTTC.

The chain is built from TRBV2 and TRBJ2-7; 7 nucleotides match TRBD1. This CDR3 spans 14 amino acids. V gave up 6 bases and J gave up 4 bases; unmatched junction bases: 9. Germline V gene sequence: CDR1 SNHLY, CDR2 FYNNEI. The CDR3 coding sequence is TGTGCCAGCAGAGACGACAGGGTTTTTTACGAGCAGTACTTC. The encoded protein is CASRDDRVFYEQYF.

The chain carries TRBV29-1 and TRBJ2-4, with a tentative D call TRBD1 (5 bases). The V and J ends lost 4 bases and 0 bases respectively, with 13 bases between them. Germline V gene sequence: CDR1 SQVTM, CDR2 ANQGSEA. The CDR3 runs 15 residues. The CDR3 sequence: CSVVRQLLAKNIQYF. The CDR3 region has the DNA TGCAGCGTTGTAAGACAGCTTCTAGCCAAAAACATTCAGTACTTC.

The chain combines TRBV2 with TRBJ2-1; no clear D gene. From germline, CDR1 is SNHLY and CDR2 FYNNEI. V lost 2 bases, J lost 5 bases, and 7 bases lay in between. CDR3 length equals 13 residues. CDR3 amino acids: CASSEIGDNEQFF. As DNA, the CDR3 is TGTGCCAGCAGTGAAATCGGAGACAATGAGCAGTTCTTC. Full variable domain (missing parts from reference TRBV2 and TRBJ2-1): EPEVTQTPSHQVTQMGQEVILRCVPISNHLYFYWYRQILGQKVEFLVSFYNNEISEKSEIFDDQFSVERPDGSNFTLKIRSTKLEDSAMYFCASSEIGDNEQFFGPGTRLTVL.

J is TRBJ1-2 and V is TRBV28; TRBD1 is a possible D gene (6 bases). Looked up from germline, CDR1 is MDHEN and CDR2 is SYDVKM. This CDR3 has 15 residues. V lost 8 bases, J lost 0 bases, and 16 bases lay in between. The CDR3 protein is CASAPPGQSNYGYTF. The CDR3 bases are TGTGCCAGCGCCCCGCCGGGACAATCTAACTATGGCTACACCTTC.

The genes are TRBV30 and TRBJ2-1; possible D gene TRBD2, 6 bases. Germline assignment: CDR1 GTSNPN and CDR2 SVGIG (reference sequence). Deletions cut 1 base from V and 0 bases from J, with 22 bases between. The CDR3 contains 19 residues. The CDR3 region has the DNA TGTGCCTGGAGTGGTCGTTTAGGGGCGGGGATTACCTCCTACAATGAGCAGTTCTTC. Translation: CAWSGRLGAGITSYNEQFF.

This clone was counted between two and nine times. The junction and the germline gene differ at one end; a read error may be behind it. This chain links TRBV7-2 with TRBJ1-1; 7 bases are shared with TRBD1. The CDR3 spans 13 residues. Germline V gene data show CDR1 as SGHTA and CDR2 as FQGNSA. For the CDR3, the DNA is TGTGCCAGCAGCTTACTGCTTTCGGACAGGCCCCAATTT. Amino acid sequence: CASSLLLSDRPQF.

This clone was seen once. The chain combines TRBV5-1 with TRBJ1-5; D is unresolved. Germline V gene sequence: CDR1 SGHRS, CDR2 YFSETQ. Trimming took off 0 bases at V and 5 bases at J, with 12 bases between the two ends. The CDR3 spans 15 residues. The CDR3 DNA sequence: TGCGCCAGCAGCTTGGCGGGAACGGTTTATCAGCCCCAGCATTTT. Its translation is CASSLAGTVYQPQHF.

J is TRBJ2-1 and V is TRBV25-1; D is undetermined. Germline V gives CDR1 MGHDK, CDR2 SYGVNS. This CDR3 spans 14 amino acids. The ends were cut back, 5 bases at V and 6 bases at J, with 14 bases in the middle. The DNA for the CDR3 is TGTGCCAGCAGTCCACGTCCTAGGATCAATGAGCAGTTCTTC. Translated, it gives CASSPRPRINEQFF.

The chain is built from TRBV5-1 and TRBJ2-1; D gene uncertain. Trimming left V 4 bases short and J 0 bases short, with 2 bases between. From germline, CDR1 is SGHRS and CDR2 YFSETQ. CDR3 length equals 12 residues. CDR3 nucleotide sequence: TGCGCCAGCAGCGACTCCTACAATGAGCAGTTCTTC. This codes for CASSDSYNEQFF.

J is TRBJ1-5 and V is TRBV6-1; D is unresolved. V lost 1 base to trimming and J lost 4 bases, with 11 bases between them. The germline V gene encodes CDR1 MNHNS and CDR2 SASEGT. The CDR3 is 15 residues long. CDR3 sequence: CASSEGTVRNQPQHF. The CDR3 DNA is TGTGCCAGCAGTGAAGGGACGGTCAGAAATCAGCCCCAGCATTTT.

The chain has TRBV2 and TRBJ1-2, with unresolved D. Per germline, CDR1 SNHLY and CDR2 FYNNEI. The length of the CDR3 is 13 residues. Trimming stripped 2 bases from V and 8 bases from J, with 12 bases between. CDR3 bases: TGTGCCAGCAGTGAACAGCATTCACTGGGCTACACCTTC. Protein: CASSEQHSLGYTF. The full variable domain, its missing parts supplied by reference TRBV2 and TRBJ1-2, is EPEVTQTPSHQVTQMGQEVILRCVPISNHLYFYWYRQILGQKVEFLVSFYNNEISEKSEIFDDQFSVERPDGSNFTLKIRSTKLEDSAMYFCASSEQHSLGYTFGSGTRLTVV.

The J gene is TRBJ2-1, the V gene TRBV9; 7 nucleotides line up with TRBD2. After removal of 0 bases from V and 4 bases from J, the junction contained 4 bases not matched to a gene. The CDR3 spans 15 residues. Germline V gives CDR1 SGDLS, CDR2 YYNGEE. The CDR3 DNA reads TGTGCCAGCAGCGTAGTCGGCGGGAGATACAATGAGCAGTTCTTC. Protein: CASSVVGGRYNEQFF.

This clone was counted between two and nine times. The V call is TRBV2, the J call TRBJ2-1; no clear D gene. CDR3 length: 12 residues. Per the germline V gene, CDR1 is SNHLY and CDR2 is FYNNEI. V lost 5 bases and J 6 bases, leaving 8 bases between the germline ends. The CDR3 nucleotides read TGTGCCAGCAGTCCCGACTCCAATGAGCAGTTCTTC. It specifies CASSPDSNEQFF.

As concerns this clone: At one boundary the junction diverges from the germline segment, which might be a read error. The rearrangement uses TRBV7-8 and TRBJ1-3, with D maybe TRBD1 (6 bases). The germline gives CDR1 SGHVS, CDR2 FQNEAQ. This CDR3 has 15 residues. CDR3 protein: CASSLTGRSGNTIYF. CDR3 coding DNA: TGTGCCAGCAGCTTAACAGGGCGCTCTGGGAACACCATATATTTT.

The V call is TRBV11-2, the J call TRBJ2-2; 8 bases are a match to TRBD2. Germline assignment: CDR1 SGHAT and CDR2 FQNNGV. The V and J ends lost 6 bases and 5 bases, in that order; junction bases with no gene match: 14. The CDR3 sequence is 17 residues long. CDR3 DNA: TGTGCCAGCAGACCAAACTATAGCGGGATGGGGACCGGGGAGCTGTTTTTT. It is translated as CASRPNYSGMGTGELFF.

This sequence joins TRBV5-1 and TRBJ2-5; a possible D gene is TRBD2 (6 bases). V was shortened by 4 bases and J by 9 bases, with 19 bases between the two germline ends. The CDR3 loop spans 14 amino acids. Germline CDR1 and CDR2: SGHRS and YFSETQ. The CDR3 bases are TGCGCCAGCAGCATTTCCGGGACTGAGAAGGCCCAGTACTTC. Its translation is CASSISGTEKAQYF.

V is TRBV7-8 and J is TRBJ1-4; D may be TRBD1 (5 bases). V was pared by 5 bases and J by 7 bases, with 17 bases between. The CDR3 runs 15 residues. In germline, CDR1 is SGHVS, CDR2 FQNEAQ. The CDR3 DNA follows: TGTGCCAGCAGCGCCCCGCGGGGAGGGGTTGAAAAACTGTTTTTT. Protein: CASSAPRGGVEKLFF.

This clone showed up just once. The J gene is TRBJ2-1, the V gene TRBV5-1, with 8 positions matching TRBD1. Germline lookup yields CDR1 SGHRS and CDR2 YFSETQ. V shed 4 bases and J 1 base; nucleotides not matched to a gene: 4. The length of the CDR3 is 15 residues. The chain's CDR3 is CASSKDRVSYNEQFF. In DNA, the CDR3 is TGCGCCAGCAGCAAGGACAGGGTATCCTACAATGAGCAGTTCTTC.

This chain joins TRBV10-3 and TRBJ1-3; D is ambiguous. The germline gives CDR1 ENHRY, CDR2 SYGVKD. V was trimmed by 6 bases and J by 0 bases, leaving 9 bases between them. The CDR3 totals 14 residues. The CDR3 sequence: CAISSDYSGNTIYF. The CDR3 DNA reads TGTGCCATCAGCTCTGACTACTCTGGAAACACCATATATTTT.

The chain combines TRBV11-3 with TRBJ2-3; no reliable D call. The germline V gene encodes CDR1 SGHNT and CDR2 YENEEA. Trimming cost V 8 bases and J 2 bases, with 14 bases left between them. This CDR3 comprises 14 residues. CDR3 residues: CASSLGLDTDTQYF. The DNA of the CDR3 is TGTGCCAGCTCACTGGGGTTAGACACAGATACGCAGTATTTT.

This chain connects TRBV9 to TRBJ2-5; D is undetermined. Germline CDR1 and CDR2: SGDLS and YYNGEE. Deletions cut 0 bases from V and 5 bases from J, with 8 bases between. The CDR3 runs 13 residues. The CDR3 DNA sequence: TGTGCCAGCAGCGTAGACGAGATGGAGACCCAGTACTTC. It codes for CASSVDEMETQYF.

In this sample, this clone turned up a few times. The CDR3 reads CSVKASGAYEQYF. The CDR3 DNA follows: TGCAGCGTGAAGGCTAGCGGGGCCTACGAGCAGTACTTC. The V and J genes are TRBV29-1 and TRBJ2-7; 9 nucleotides agree with TRBD2. The length of the CDR3 is 13 residues. CDR1 SQVTM and CDR2 ANQGSEA come from the germline V gene. The ends lost 6 bases at V and 2 bases at J; junction bases unmatched: 5.

The V gene is TRBV19, the J gene TRBJ1-2; D is uncertain. Germline lookup yields CDR1 LNHDA and CDR2 SQIVND (reference sequence). This CDR3 region has 14 residues. Between the trimmed V and J ends, which lost 3 bases and 2 bases, there was a span of 10 bases. The CDR3 loop reads CASSIVGGNYGYTF. Written as DNA, the CDR3 is TGTGCCAGTAGTATTGTCGGCGGAAACTATGGCTACACCTTC.

The chain employs TRBV29-1 and TRBJ2-7; TRBD2 agrees at 11 bases. CDR3 size: 13 residues. Germline values: CDR1 SQVTM, CDR2 ANQGSEA. V shed 5 bases, J shed 3 bases, and the junction held 3 bases outside the gene matches. The CDR3 protein is CSVSGTSGYEQYF. CDR3 coding DNA: TGCAGCGTTTCGGGGACTAGCGGCTACGAGCAGTACTTC.

CDR3 nucleotide sequence: TGCGCCAGCAGCTTGGCCGCTAGCGGACCCCAAGAGACCCAGTACTTC. This sequence encodes CASSLAASGPQETQYF. The chain couples TRBV5-1 to TRBJ2-5; 7 bases map to TRBD2. The germline V gene encodes CDR1 SGHRS and CDR2 YFSETQ. J lost 1 base, V lost 0 bases, and 6 bases had no gene match. The CDR3 covers 16 residues.

The chain combines TRBV7-2 with TRBJ2-3; tentatively, D is TRBD2 (5 bases). Looked up from germline, CDR1 is SGHTA and CDR2 is FQGNSA. The ends were cut back, 7 bases at V and 8 bases at J, with 13 bases in the middle. The CDR3 covers 12 residues. Here the CDR3 reads CASTFARGTQYF. The DNA for the CDR3 is TGTGCCAGCACCTTCGCCCGGGGTACGCAGTATTTT.

The chain is built from TRBV28 and TRBJ2-3; TRBD2 aligns across 12 bases. Unmatched junction bases numbered 8, after V lost 2 bases and J lost 2 bases. The CDR3 is 18 residues long. Germline V gene data show CDR1 as MDHEN and CDR2 as SYDVKM. The CDR3 nucleotides are TGTGCCAGCAGTTTAGTCCTTGGACTAGCGGGAACCACAGATACGCAGTATTTT. Translation: CASSLVLGLAGTTDTQYF.

A note on this clone: Different DNA sequences within this sample yield the same CDR3. The genes are TRBV4-1 and TRBJ2-2; D unclear. Germline assignment: CDR1 MGHRA and CDR2 YSYEKL. The CDR3 is 14 amino acids. V lost 1 base to trimming and J lost 1 base, with 4 bases between them. The CDR3 nucleotides read TGCGCCAGCAGCCAAGCGGAGAACACCGGGGAGCTGTTTTTT. Protein: CASSQAENTGELFF.